This T cell receptor (beta chain) was captured in a study of blood T cell repertoires in COVID-19. Study at large: Material from acute and convalescent COVID-19 was sourced from the United States, Italy and Spain.

Trimming removed 4 bases from V and 1 base from J, with 14 bases in between. The CDR3 loop spans 15 amino acids. Germline CDR1 and CDR2: SNHLY and FYNNEI. Study processing details: Reference gene primers were amplified, and this amplification served to estimate nucleated cell counts. Clones were read by immunoSEQ multiplex PCR, and TCRdb kept only the in-frame ones, dropping some. From that table come the V and J calls and clone size; the DNA was used to work out D and trimming. Of about 71,000 clones listed, 70% to 90% are singletons. The clonotype originates from a man between 25 and 39 years old with acute or convalescent COVID-19. The sequencing sample was made of peripheral blood. The rearrangement links TRBV2 to TRBJ2-7; a weak D match, TRBD2 (5 bases). In DNA, the CDR3 is TGTGCCAGCAGTGTCGGCAACAGAGGGTCCTACGAGCAGTACTTC. Translated: CASSVGNRGSYEQYF.